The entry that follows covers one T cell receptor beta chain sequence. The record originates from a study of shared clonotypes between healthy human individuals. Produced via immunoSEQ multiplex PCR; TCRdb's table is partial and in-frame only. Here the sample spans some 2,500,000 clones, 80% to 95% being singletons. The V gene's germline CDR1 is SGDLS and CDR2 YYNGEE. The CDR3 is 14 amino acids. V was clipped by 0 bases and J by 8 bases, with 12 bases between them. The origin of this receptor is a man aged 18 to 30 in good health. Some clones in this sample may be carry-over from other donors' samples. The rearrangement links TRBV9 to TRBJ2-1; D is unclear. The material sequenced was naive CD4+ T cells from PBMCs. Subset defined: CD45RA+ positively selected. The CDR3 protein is CASSVATRWDEQFF. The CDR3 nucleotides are TGTGCCAGCAGCGTAGCTACAAGGTGGGATGAGCAGTTCTTC.